These T cell receptor beta chains were read from a single sample in a study of cytomegalovirus exposure and HLA in healthy donors. Produced via immunoSEQ multiplex PCR; TCRdb's table is partial and in-frame only. Of about 130,000 clones listed, over 60% were seen once; the top ten hold 13%. Source material: PBMCs. The receptors originated from a woman aged 60-70 years in good health and CMV-seropositive. The CDR3 runs from the conserved cysteine through the conserved F or W. The D gene is left open where the match is weak. The listing skips clone size in some rows; elsewhere it reads once, few, many or a size class.

size: NA
D: TRBD2
J: TRBJ2-7
V: TRBV11-2
DNA: TGTGCCAGCAGCCCACCGGCGGGGGCCTACGAGCAGTACTTC
CDR3: CASSPPAGAYEQYF

size: once
D: NA
J: TRBJ2-7
V: TRBV18
DNA: TGTGCCAGCTCACCACCGAGTGTGCACGAGCAGTACTTC
CDR3: CASSPPSVHEQYF

size: NA
D: NA
J: TRBJ2-1
V: TRBV11-2
DNA: TGTGCCAGCAGCAATGACAGGCACAATGAGCAGTTCTTC
CDR3: CASSNDRHNEQFF

size: once
D: NA
J: TRBJ1-2
V: TRBV6-6
DNA: TGTGCCAGCACCCAAGACACCTTTAACTATGGCTACACCTTC
CDR3: CASTQDTFNYGYTF

size: NA
D: NA
J: TRBJ2-5
V: TRBV5-1
DNA: TGCGCCAGCAGCTTGGATGGCAGATTCGAATACCAAGAGACCCAGTACTTC
CDR3: CASSLDGRFEYQETQYF

size: NA
D: TRBD1
J: TRBJ1-4
V: TRBV30
DNA: TGTGCCTGGAGCTGGAGACAGGGCAATGAAAAACTGTTTTTT
CDR3: CAWSWRQGNEKLFF

size: NA
D: NA
J: TRBJ2-6
V: TRBV19
DNA: TGTGCCAGTAGTATAGAGGCCGCAGGGACTGGGGCCAACGTCCTGACTTTC
CDR3: CASSIEAAGTGANVLTF

size: NA
D: NA
J: TRBJ1-1
V: TRBV12-5
DNA: TGTGCTAGTGGGGGGGAGGGTGGGGAAGCTCTCTTT
CDR3: CASGGEGGEALF

size: few
D: TRBD2
J: TRBJ2-1
V: TRBV7-2
DNA: TGTGCCAGCAGCCTCCGGGCTAGCGGGGTAAATGAGCAGTTCTTC
CDR3: CASSLRASGVNEQFF

size: NA
D: TRBD2
J: TRBJ2-1
V: TRBV19
DNA: TGTGCCAGTACCCGGACTAGCGGGAGATCGGATGAGCAGTTCTTC
CDR3: CASTRTSGRSDEQFF

size: once
D: TRBD1
J: TRBJ1-3
V: TRBV10-3
DNA: TGTGCCATCCGGGACAGTGGAGAGAACACCATATATTTT
CDR3: CAIRDSGENTIYF

size: NA
D: TRBD2
J: TRBJ2-3
V: TRBV5-1
DNA: TGCGCCACCAACCGCCCTGAGCGGGGGAGCACAGATACGCAGTATTTT
CDR3: CATNRPERGSTDTQYF

size: few
D: NA
J: TRBJ2-2
V: TRBV14
DNA: TGTGCCAGCAGCCCCATCTACTCGAACACCGGGGAGCTGTTTTTT
CDR3: CASSPIYSNTGELFF

size: NA
D: NA
J: TRBJ1-2
V: TRBV7-6
DNA: TGTGCCAGCAGCCCCGGGACTAACTATGGCTACACCTTC
CDR3: CASSPGTNYGYTF

size: few
D: TRBD2
J: TRBJ2-2
V: TRBV9
DNA: TGTGCCAGCAGCGCCACGGGGGGGCCTTCCGGGGAGCTGTTTTTT
CDR3: CASSATGGPSGELFF

size: NA
D: TRBD2
J: TRBJ2-3
V: TRBV5-4
DNA: TGTGCCAGCAGCACCGGGACTAGCGGGAGCTCGCGCACAGATACGCAGTATTTT
CDR3: CASSTGTSGSSRTDTQYF

size: NA
D: TRBD1
J: TRBJ1-2
V: TRBV15
DNA: TGTGCCACCAGCAGGGAGGACAGGGGGCTAGGAGACTATGGCTACACCTTC
CDR3: CATSREDRGLGDYGYTF

size: NA
D: TRBD2
J: TRBJ2-1
V: TRBV4-2
DNA: TGTGCCAGCAGCCTCTCCGGGACTAGCAAGAACAATGAGCAGTTCTTC
CDR3: CASSLSGTSKNNEQFF

size: NA
D: NA
J: TRBJ2-7
V: TRBV9
DNA: TGTGCCAGCAGCCTCCAGGTTGATTCTTTCGAGCAGTACTTC
CDR3: CASSLQVDSFEQYF

size: NA
D: NA
J: TRBJ1-2
V: TRBV4-3
DNA: TGCGCCAGCAGCCAAGGCCCCGGGATGGTCGGCTACACCTTC
CDR3: CASSQGPGMVGYTF

size: NA
D: TRBD2
J: TRBJ2-7
V: TRBV5-1
DNA: TGCGCCAGCAGCCGGACTAGCGGGGGGGCCTACGAGCAGTACTTC
CDR3: CASSRTSGGAYEQYF

size: NA
D: NA
J: TRBJ1-5
V: TRBV27
DNA: TGTGCCAGCAGTTTACGCAGGGGTGGCAATCAGCCCCAGCATTTT
CDR3: CASSLRRGGNQPQHF

size: NA
D: NA
J: TRBJ1-3
V: TRBV4-1
DNA: TGCGCCAGCAGCCATACCATGGGGGGTTACACCATATATTTT
CDR3: CASSHTMGGYTIYF

size: NA
D: TRBD1
J: TRBJ2-7
V: TRBV18
DNA: TGTGCCAGCTCACGCGCGACAGGGGGCCACGAGCAGTACTTC
CDR3: CASSRATGGHEQYF

size: NA
D: NA
J: TRBJ2-1
V: TRBV6-1
DNA: TGTGCCAGCATATCTGCGCCGAGCTCCTACAATGAGCAGTTCTTC
CDR3: CASISAPSSYNEQFF

size: once
D: TRBD2
J: TRBJ2-7
V: TRBV2
DNA: TGTGCCATAGCGGGGCCCTCCTACGAGCAGTACTTC
CDR3: CAIAGPSYEQYF

size: NA
D: NA
J: TRBJ2-7
V: TRBV13
DNA: TGTGCCAGCAGCCCAGGGTACTCTACCTACGAGCAGTACTTC
CDR3: CASSPGYSTYEQYF

size: NA
D: TRBD1
J: TRBJ1-1
V: TRBV18
DNA: TGTGCCAGCTCACCCCTGCTGGACAGGACTGAAGCTTTCTTT
CDR3: CASSPLLDRTEAFF

size: NA
D: NA
J: TRBJ1-1
V: TRBV6-1
DNA: TGTGCCAGCAGTGGCTCTTCTGGGCGACTGAACACTGAAGCTTTCTTT
CDR3: CASSGSSGRLNTEAFF